The rows below give T cell receptor beta chains drawn from one sample of a study of CD8+CD57+ T cells in acquired aplastic anemia. TCRdb re-derived calls from the reads in MiXCR, one entry per CDR3 protein. The data show about 400,000 distinct CDR3 sequences, with 55% to 70% seen just once and more than 3.5% held by the top ten. Material for sequencing was sorted CD4+, CD8+, or CD8+CD57+ T cells (not recorded which) from PBMCs. Receptors originate from a human donor in good health, serving as a control. The CDR3 runs from the conserved cysteine through the conserved F or W. D genes are given only for firm matches. Only some rows state a clone size, as once, few, many or a class for expanded clones.

DNA	CDR3	D	size	V	J
TGTGCCAGCAGATTCGGGACAGGGGGCTCAGAGACCCAGTACTTC	CASRFGTGGSETQYF	TRBD1	-	TRBV12-3/TRBV12-4	TRBJ2-5
TGTGCCAGCAGCTTATCACTGGTCTCTGGAAACACCATATATTTT	CASSLSLVSGNTIYF	-	many	TRBV7-4	TRBJ1-3
TGTGCCAGCAGTCTCAGGGACAGGGGAAACACCATATATTTT	CASSLRDRGNTIYF	TRBD1	-	TRBV6-6	TRBJ1-3
TGTGCCAGCAACCTTCCCAAGAACTCCGATGAGCAGTTCTTC	CASNLPKNSDEQFF	-	many	TRBV7-2	TRBJ2-1
TGTGCCAGCAGCTTGACAGGGGGACAGCCCCAGCATTTT	CASSLTGGQPQHF	TRBD1	-	TRBV7-2	TRBJ1-5
TGTGCCAGCAGCTTAGGAGTCAGGGAGGGCTATGGCTACACCTTC	CASSLGVREGYGYTF	-	-	TRBV7-2	TRBJ1-2
TGTGCCAGCAGTCCCGGGACAGGGCACTACAATGAGCAGTTCTTC	CASSPGTGHYNEQFF	TRBD1	-	TRBV3-1	TRBJ2-1
-	CASSLREAKATPSTF	-	-	TRBV7-9	TRBJ1-2
-	CASNGDRGHEQYFGPQHF	-	-	TRBV2	TRBJ1-5
TGTGCCAGCAGTCCTACAGGGGGCAATTCCTATGGCTACTTT	CASSPTGGNSYGYF	TRBD1	-	TRBV7-6	TRBJ1-3
TGTGCCAGTAGTGTAGGTGGGAGGTCTGGTCCTGCACCCTTCCACTTT	CASSVGGRSGPAPFHF	-	-	TRBV19	TRBJ1-6
TGTGCCAGCAGCTTACAACAGGACACTGAAGCTTTCTTTACCCAGTACTTC	CASSLQQDTEAFFTQYF	-	-	TRBV7-2	TRBJ2-5
TGCGCCAGCAGCCAAGACCCGGTTAACTATGGCTACACCTTC	CASSQDPVNYGYTF	-	many	TRBV4-3	TRBJ1-2
TGTGCCAGCAGCTTAGGGCTACTCAGTGGCTACACCTTC	CASSLGLLSGYTF	-	-	TRBV11-2	TRBJ1-2
TGCAGTGCTAGACGGGGACAAGCTATTAATGGCTACACCTTC	CSARRGQAINGYTF	-	-	TRBV20-1	TRBJ1-2
TGTGCCAGTAACCAGGGTCCTAATGAAAAACTGTTTTTT	CASNQGPNEKLFF	-	-	TRBV19	TRBJ1-4
TGTGCCAGCAGACCCCCTGGGCCGGCTGAAGCTTTCTTT	CASRPPGPAEAFF	-	-	TRBV7-2	TRBJ1-1
TGCAGCGTTGAAGTCAGTAACTATGGCTACACCTTC	CSVEVSNYGYTF	-	many	TRBV29-1	TRBJ1-2
TGTGCCAGCAGCTTAATGCCGGACACGGCGGGGCAGTATTTT	CASSLMPDTAGQYF	-	-	TRBV7-2	TRBJ2-3
TGTGCCAGCAGTTCGGGACAGGGCTTGGACGAGCAGTACTTC	CASSSGQGLDEQYF	TRBD1	few	TRBV6-6	TRBJ2-7
TGTGCGAGGGGGGGACAGGGGACCGAAGGAGGCTACACCTTC	CARGGQGTEGGYTF	TRBD1	few	TRBV2	TRBJ1-2
TGTGCCAGCAGCTCCGGGGGGGCGGGCACCGGGGAGCTGTTC	CASSSGGAGTGELF	TRBD2	-	TRBV7-2	TRBJ2-5
TGTGCCAGCACCCCTCGGAACACTGAAGCTTTCTTTCAGCATTTT	CASTPRNTEAFFQHF	-	-	TRBV7-2	TRBJ1-5
TGTGCCAGCAGCCAGGACAGGGGTCATGAGCAGTACTTC	CASSQDRGHEQYF	TRBD1	many	TRBV6-1	TRBJ2-7
TGCGCCAGCAGCCAAGACCCGACAGGGGAGAGTTACTACAATGAGCAGTTCTTC	CASSQDPTGESYYNEQFF	TRBD1	-	TRBV4-3	TRBJ2-1
TGCAGTGCTAGAGTCGTCGGGACCGCTGCAACTAATGAAAAACTGTTTTTT	CSARVVGTAATNEKLFF	-	many	TRBV20-1	TRBJ1-4
TGTGCCATCGGTCAGGCGGGGATCTCAGATACGCAGTATTTT	CAIGQAGISDTQYF	-	many	TRBV10-3	TRBJ2-3
TGTGCCACCAGCGGACGGACAGGGCTCTCACCCCTCCACTTT	CATSGRTGLSPLHF	TRBD1	once	TRBV15	TRBJ1-6
TGTGCCAGCACCGGGACAGCGCCCTCCGAGAAGTACTTC	CASTGTAPSEKYF	TRBD1	-	TRBV6-1	TRBJ2-7
TGTGCCAGCAGCTCATACACCGAGACGGGGGCGAACACGTACTTC	CASSSYTETGANTYF	-	-	TRBV7-2	TRBJ2-5
TGTGCCAGCAGCACCCAGACAGCGCATATCACTGAAGCTTTCTTT	CASSTQTAHITEAFF	-	-	TRBV5-4	TRBJ1-1
TGTGCCAGCAGCTCCCATTACAGGGGGCAAGAGACCCAGTACTTC	CASSSHYRGQETQYF	TRBD1	many	TRBV6-5	TRBJ2-5
TGCGCCAGCAGCTTGGACAGGGAGGCCACTGAAGCTTTCTTT	CASSLDREATEAFF	-	many	TRBV5-1	TRBJ1-1
TGTGCCAGCAGTAATCAGGGGGCGTACGAGACCCAGTACTTC	CASSNQGAYETQYF	TRBD1	-	TRBV2	TRBJ2-5
TGTGCCAGTAGTAAGACAGGGACCCGTGAAAAACTGTTTTTT	CASSKTGTREKLFF	TRBD1	many	TRBV19	TRBJ1-4
TGCAGTGCTACAAGGCAGGATTATGCCGGGGCCAACGTCCTGACTTTC	CSATRQDYAGANVLTF	-	-	TRBV20-1	TRBJ2-6
TGTGCCAGCAGCATAGAGGACAGGGTGGAGCAGTATTTT	CASSIEDRVEQYF	TRBD1	-	TRBV2	TRBJ2-3
TGTGCCAGCAGCTTGGACAGCCTGGGCACCGGGGAGCTGCTTTTT	CASSLDSLGTGELLF	-	-	TRBV5-4	TRBJ2-2
TGTGCCAGCAAGCCCCGGGACAGTGGGATCAATCAGCCCCAGCATTTT	CASKPRDSGINQPQHF	TRBD1	-	TRBV12-3/TRBV12-4	TRBJ1-5
TGTGCCAGCAGCGTGGAGGGACCGTATGGCTACACCTTC	CASSVEGPYGYTF	-	once	TRBV2	TRBJ1-2
TGTGCCAGTAGTATAGGTTTAACGAGTTACACTGAAGCTTTCTTT	CASSIGLTSYTEAFF	-	-	TRBV19	TRBJ1-1
TGTGCCAGCAGCTTAGTTCCTCATACGCAGTATTTT	CASSLVPHTQYF	-	once	TRBV11-2	TRBJ2-3
TGTGCCAGCAGCTTAGCGGTCTCCGGGACAGGGAAGAGATATGGCTACACCTTC	CASSLAVSGTGKRYGYTF	TRBD1	-	TRBV11-2	TRBJ1-2
TGTGCCAGCAAGGAGGGGTCCCCCACAGATACGCAGTATTTT	CASKEGSPTDTQYF	-	-	TRBV2	TRBJ2-3
TGTGCCAGCAACAGGAACACTGAAGCTTTCTTT	CASNRNTEAFF	-	-	TRBV25-1	TRBJ1-1
TGTGCCAGCAGCTCCGTCGGGGACTCCGAGCAGTACTTC	CASSSVGDSEQYF	-	-	TRBV7-9	TRBJ2-7
TGCGCCAGCAGCTTGGCCTCGGGGGGCACTGAAGCTTTC	CASSLASGGTEAF	-	-	TRBV7-2	TRBJ2-3
TGTGCCAGCAGCTCAAGGACTAGCGGGGCACGAGAGACCCAGTACTTC	CASSSRTSGARETQYF	TRBD2	-	TRBV25-1	TRBJ2-5
TGTGCCAGCAGTTATAGGGCTAATCCCGCGGATGAGCAGTTCTTC	CASSYRANPADEQFF	-	many	TRBV12-3/TRBV12-4	TRBJ2-1
TGTGCCAGCAGCTTCGGGGGTCCTACCACTGATGGCTACTCCTTC	CASSFGGPTTDGYSF	-	-	TRBV7-2	TRBJ1-2